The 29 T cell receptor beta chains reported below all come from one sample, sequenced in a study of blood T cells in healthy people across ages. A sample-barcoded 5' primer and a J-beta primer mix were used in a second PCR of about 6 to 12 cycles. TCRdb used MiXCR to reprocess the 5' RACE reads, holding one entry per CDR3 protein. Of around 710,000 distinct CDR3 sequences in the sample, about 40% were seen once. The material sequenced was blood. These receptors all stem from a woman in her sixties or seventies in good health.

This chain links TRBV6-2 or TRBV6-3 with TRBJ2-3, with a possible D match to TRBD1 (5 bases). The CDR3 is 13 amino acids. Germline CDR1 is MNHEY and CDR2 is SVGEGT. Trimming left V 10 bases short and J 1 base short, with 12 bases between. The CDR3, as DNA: TGTGCCACCGTTATACAGGGCACAGATACGCAGTATTTT. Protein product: CATVIQGTDTQYF.

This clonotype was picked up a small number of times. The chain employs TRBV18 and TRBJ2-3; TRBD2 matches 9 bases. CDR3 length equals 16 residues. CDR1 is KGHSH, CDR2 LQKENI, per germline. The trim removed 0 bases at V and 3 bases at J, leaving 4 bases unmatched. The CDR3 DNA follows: TGTGCCAGCTCACCACCGGCGGCGGGGGGGACAGATACGCAGTATTTT. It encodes CASSPPAAGGTDTQYF.

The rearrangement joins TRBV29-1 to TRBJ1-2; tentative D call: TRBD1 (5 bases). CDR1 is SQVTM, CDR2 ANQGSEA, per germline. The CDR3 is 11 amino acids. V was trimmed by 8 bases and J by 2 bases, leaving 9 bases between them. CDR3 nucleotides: TGCAGCACACAGGCGAACTATGGCTACACCTTC. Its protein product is CSTQANYGYTF.

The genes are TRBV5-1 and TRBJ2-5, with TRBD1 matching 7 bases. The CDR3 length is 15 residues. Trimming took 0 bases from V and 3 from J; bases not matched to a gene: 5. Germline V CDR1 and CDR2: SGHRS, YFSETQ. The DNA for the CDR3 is TGCGCCAGCAGCTTGGCCGGGACAGATAAAGAGACCCAGTACTTC. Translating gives CASSLAGTDKETQYF.

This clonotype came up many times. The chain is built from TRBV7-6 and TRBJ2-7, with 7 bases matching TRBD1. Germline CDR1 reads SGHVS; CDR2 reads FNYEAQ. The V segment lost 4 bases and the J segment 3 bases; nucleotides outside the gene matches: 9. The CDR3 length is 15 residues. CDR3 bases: TGTGCCAGCAGCTACCGGACAGGCCAGTACTACGAGCAGTACTTC. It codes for CASSYRTGQYYEQYF.

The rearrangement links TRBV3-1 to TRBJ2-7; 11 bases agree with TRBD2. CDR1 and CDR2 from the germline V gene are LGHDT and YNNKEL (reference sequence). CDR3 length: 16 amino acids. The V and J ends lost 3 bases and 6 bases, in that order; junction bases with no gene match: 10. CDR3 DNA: TGTGCCAGCAGCCAGCCCCCTAGCGGGGGGTACGGCGAGCAGTACTTC. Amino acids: CASSQPPSGGYGEQYF.

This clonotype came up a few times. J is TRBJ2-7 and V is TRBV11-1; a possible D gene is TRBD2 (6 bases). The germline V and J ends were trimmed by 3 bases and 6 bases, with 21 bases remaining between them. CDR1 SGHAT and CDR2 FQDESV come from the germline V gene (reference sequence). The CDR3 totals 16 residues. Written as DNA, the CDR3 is TGTGCCAGCAGCTTCGCCGGGAGTACAGGTATGGGCGAGCAGTACTTC. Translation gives CASSFAGSTGMGEQYF.

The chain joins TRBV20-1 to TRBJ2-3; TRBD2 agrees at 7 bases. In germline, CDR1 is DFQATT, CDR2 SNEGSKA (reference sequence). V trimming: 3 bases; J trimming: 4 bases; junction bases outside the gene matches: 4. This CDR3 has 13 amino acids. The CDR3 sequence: CSARSLAADTQYF. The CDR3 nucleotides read TGCAGTGCTAGGAGCCTAGCGGCAGATACGCAGTATTTT.

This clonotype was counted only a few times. The CDR3 nucleotides are TGTGCCATCAGTGGGGGGGAACGCGATGGGGCAGATACGCAGTATTTT. As protein: CAISGGERDGADTQYF. This chain links TRBV10-3 with TRBJ2-3; possible D gene TRBD2, 6 bases. This CDR3 comprises 16 residues. Per the germline V gene, CDR1 is ENHRY and CDR2 is SYGVKD. V gave up 4 bases and J gave up 4 bases, with 18 bases separating them.

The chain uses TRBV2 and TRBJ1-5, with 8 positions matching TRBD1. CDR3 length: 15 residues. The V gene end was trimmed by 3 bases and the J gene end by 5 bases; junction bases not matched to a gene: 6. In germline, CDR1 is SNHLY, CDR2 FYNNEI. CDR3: CASSDLGQVYQPQHF. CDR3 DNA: TGTGCCAGCAGTGATCTGGGACAGGTATATCAGCCCCAGCATTTT.

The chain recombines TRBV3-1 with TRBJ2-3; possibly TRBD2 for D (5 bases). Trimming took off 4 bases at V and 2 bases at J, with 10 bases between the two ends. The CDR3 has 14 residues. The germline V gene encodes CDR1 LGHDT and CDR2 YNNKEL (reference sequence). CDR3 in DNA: TGTGCCAGCAGCCGGGTCGGGAACACAGATACGCAGTATTTT. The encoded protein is CASSRVGNTDTQYF.

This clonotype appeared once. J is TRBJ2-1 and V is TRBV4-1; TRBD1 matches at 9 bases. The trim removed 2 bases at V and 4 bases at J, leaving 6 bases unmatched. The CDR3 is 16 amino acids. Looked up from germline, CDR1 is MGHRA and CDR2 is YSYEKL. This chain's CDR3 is CASSQSVTGGYNEQFF. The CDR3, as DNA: TGCGCCAGCAGCCAATCTGTGACAGGGGGTTACAATGAGCAGTTCTTC.

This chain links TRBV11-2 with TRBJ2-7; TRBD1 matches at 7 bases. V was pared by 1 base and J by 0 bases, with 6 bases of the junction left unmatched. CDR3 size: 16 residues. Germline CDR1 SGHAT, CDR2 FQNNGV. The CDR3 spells CASSLGQGVPSYEQYF. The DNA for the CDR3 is TGTGCCAGCAGCTTAGGCCAGGGGGTCCCCTCCTACGAGCAGTACTTC.

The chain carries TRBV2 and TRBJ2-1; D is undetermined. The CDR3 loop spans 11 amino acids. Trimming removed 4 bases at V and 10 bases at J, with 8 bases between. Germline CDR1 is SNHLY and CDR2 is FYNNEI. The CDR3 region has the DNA TGTGCCAGCAGTGTGTCCTACGAGCAGTTCTTC. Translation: CASSVSYEQFF.

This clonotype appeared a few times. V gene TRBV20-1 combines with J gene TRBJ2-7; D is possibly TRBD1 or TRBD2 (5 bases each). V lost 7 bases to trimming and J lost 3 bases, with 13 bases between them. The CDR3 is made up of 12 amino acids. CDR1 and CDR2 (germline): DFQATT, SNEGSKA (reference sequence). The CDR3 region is CSVRGVSYEQYF. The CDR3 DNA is TGCAGTGTGAGGGGCGTAAGCTACGAGCAGTACTTC.

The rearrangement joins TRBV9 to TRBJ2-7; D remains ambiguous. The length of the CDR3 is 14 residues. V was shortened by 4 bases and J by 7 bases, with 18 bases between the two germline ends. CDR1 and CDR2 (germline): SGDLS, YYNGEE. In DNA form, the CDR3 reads TGTGCCAGCAGCCAAGATAGGGAAGGCTGGGAGCAGTACTTC. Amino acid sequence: CASSQDREGWEQYF.

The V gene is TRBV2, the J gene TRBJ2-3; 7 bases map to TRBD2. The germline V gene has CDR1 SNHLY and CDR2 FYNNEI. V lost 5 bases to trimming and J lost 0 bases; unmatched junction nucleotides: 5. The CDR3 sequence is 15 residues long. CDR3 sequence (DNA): TGTGCCAGCAGTCTACTAGCGTATAGCACAGATACGCAGTATTTT. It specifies CASSLLAYSTDTQYF.

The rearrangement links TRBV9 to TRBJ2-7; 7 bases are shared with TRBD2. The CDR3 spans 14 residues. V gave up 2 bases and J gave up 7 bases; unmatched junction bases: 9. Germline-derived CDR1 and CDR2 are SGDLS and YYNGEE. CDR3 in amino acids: CASSVEAPAGEQYF. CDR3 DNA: TGTGCCAGCAGCGTTGAGGCTCCAGCGGGGGAGCAGTACTTC.

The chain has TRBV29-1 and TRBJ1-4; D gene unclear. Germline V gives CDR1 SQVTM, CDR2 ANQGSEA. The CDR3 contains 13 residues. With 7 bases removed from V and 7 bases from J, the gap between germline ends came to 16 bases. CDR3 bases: TGCAGCGGGAGGAATAGCAACCTTGAAAAACTGTTTTTT. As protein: CSGRNSNLEKLFF.

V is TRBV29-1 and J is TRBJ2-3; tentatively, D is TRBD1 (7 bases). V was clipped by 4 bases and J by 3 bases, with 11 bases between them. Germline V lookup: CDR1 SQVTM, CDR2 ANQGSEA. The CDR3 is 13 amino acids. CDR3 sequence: CSVAGGQTDTQYF. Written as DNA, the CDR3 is TGCAGCGTTGCAGGGGGGCAAACAGATACGCAGTATTTT.

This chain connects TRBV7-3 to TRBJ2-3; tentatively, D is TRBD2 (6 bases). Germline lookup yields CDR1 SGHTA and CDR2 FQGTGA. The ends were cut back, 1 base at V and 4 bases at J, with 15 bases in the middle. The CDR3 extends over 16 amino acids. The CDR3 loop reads CASSLSSGLRADTQYF. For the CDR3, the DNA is TGTGCCAGCAGCTTAAGTAGCGGCCTCCGCGCAGATACGCAGTATTTT.

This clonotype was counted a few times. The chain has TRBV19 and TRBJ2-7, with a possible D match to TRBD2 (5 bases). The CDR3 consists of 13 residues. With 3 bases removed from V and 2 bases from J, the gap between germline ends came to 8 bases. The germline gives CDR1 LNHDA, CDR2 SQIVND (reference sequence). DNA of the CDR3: TGTGCCAGTAGTATCGGGGTTACCTACGAGCAGTACTTC. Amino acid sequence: CASSIGVTYEQYF.

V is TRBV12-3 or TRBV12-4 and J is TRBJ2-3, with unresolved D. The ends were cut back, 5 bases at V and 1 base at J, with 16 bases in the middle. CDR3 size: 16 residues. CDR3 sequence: CASSHTGGFRTDTQYF. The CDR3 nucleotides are TGTGCCAGCAGTCACACGGGTGGGTTCCGCACAGATACGCAGTATTTT.

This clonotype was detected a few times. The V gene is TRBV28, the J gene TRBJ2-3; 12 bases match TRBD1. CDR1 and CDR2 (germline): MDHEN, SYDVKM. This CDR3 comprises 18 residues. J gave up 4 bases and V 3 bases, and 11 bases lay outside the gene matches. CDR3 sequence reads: CASSFLASGTGGPDTQYF. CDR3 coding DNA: TGTGCCAGCAGTTTCTTGGCTAGCGGGACAGGGGGCCCAGATACGCAGTATTTT.

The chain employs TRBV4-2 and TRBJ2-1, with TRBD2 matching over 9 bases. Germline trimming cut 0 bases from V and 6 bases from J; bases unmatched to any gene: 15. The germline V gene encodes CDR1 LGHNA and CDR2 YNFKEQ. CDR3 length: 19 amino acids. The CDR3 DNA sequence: TGTGCCAGCAGCCAAGAAGTTAGCGGGGGCACCCGGAGGTTCAATGAGCAGTTCTTC. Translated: CASSQEVSGGTRRFNEQFF.

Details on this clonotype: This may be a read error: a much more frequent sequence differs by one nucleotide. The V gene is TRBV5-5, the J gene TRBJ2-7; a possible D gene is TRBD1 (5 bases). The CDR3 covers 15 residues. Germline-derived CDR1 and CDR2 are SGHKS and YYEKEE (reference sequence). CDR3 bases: TGTGTCAGCAGCTTGGCCCAGGGTGTTGGCTACGAGCAGTACTTC. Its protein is CVSSLAQGVGYEQYF. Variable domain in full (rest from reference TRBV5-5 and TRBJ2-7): DAGVTQSPTHLIKTRGQQVTLRCSPISGHKSVSWYQQVLGQGPQFIFQYYEKEERGRGNFPDRFSARQFPNYSSELNVNALLLGDSALYLCVSSLAQGVGYEQYFGPGTRLTVT.

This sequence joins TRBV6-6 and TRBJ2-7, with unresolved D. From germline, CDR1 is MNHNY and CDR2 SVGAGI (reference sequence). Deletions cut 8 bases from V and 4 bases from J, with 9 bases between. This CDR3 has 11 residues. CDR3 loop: CASAGGYEQYF. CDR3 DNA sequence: TGTGCCAGCGCCGGTGGATACGAGCAGTACTTC.

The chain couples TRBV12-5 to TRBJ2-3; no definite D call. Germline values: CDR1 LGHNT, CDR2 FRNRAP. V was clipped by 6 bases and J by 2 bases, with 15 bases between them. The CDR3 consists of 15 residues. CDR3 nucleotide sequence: TGTGCTAGTGGGATCGGATCGAAGGCCACAGATACGCAGTATTTT. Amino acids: CASGIGSKATDTQYF. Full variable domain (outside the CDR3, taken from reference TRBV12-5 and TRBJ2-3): DARVTQTPRHKVTEMGQEVTMRCQPILGHNTVFWYRQTMMQGLELLAYFRNRAPLDDSGMPKDRFSAEMPDATLATLKIQPSEPRDSAVYFCASGIGSKATDTQYFGPGTRLTVL.

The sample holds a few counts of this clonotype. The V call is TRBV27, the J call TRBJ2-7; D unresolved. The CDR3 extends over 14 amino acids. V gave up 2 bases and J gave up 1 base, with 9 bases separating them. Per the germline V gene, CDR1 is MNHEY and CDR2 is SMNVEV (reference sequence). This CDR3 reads CASSLGPRSYEQYF. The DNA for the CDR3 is TGTGCCAGCAGTTTAGGGCCTCGGTCCTACGAGCAGTACTTC.